Reported below is one TCR beta chain. The antigen remains undetermined. This sample stems from a study of cytomegalovirus exposure and HLA in healthy donors. Study-wide findings and caveats: Indistinguishability led to the exclusion of some V segments, TRBV6-2 and TRBV6-3 included. Most TCR sequences were seen very rarely across donors, but some public TCRs occurred in many. Sequencing had likely introduced a cluster of highly shared sequence variants as an artifact.

The CDR3 covers 14 residues. V was cut by 4 bases and J by 1 base, with 8 bases left in between. Looked up from germline, CDR1 is SGHVS and CDR2 is FNYEAQ. Likely unrecorded immune exposures existed in these nominally healthy donors. The primer mix had 60 Vbeta and 13 Jbeta primers. The method was immunoSEQ multiplex PCR; TCRdb's version includes in-frame clones alone and lacks a portion of them. The table lists some 130,000 clones. Input material: PBMCs. The chain employs TRBV7-6 and TRBJ1-3, with D unresolved. The receptor was isolated from a woman between 40 and 55 years old in good health and CMV-seropositive. This CDR3 is CASSSGSSGNTIYF. Written as DNA, the CDR3 is TGTGCCAGCAGCTCCGGGAGTTCTGGAAACACCATATATTTT.